What follows are 22 T cell receptor beta chains derived from one specimen sequenced in a study of T cell repertoires in cytomegalovirus infection. In TCRdb, the reads were re-called with MiXCR into one record per CDR3 protein. This sample has 150,000 or so distinct CDR3 sequences, with about 6.3% found just once. Sequencing was carried out using PBMCs. The receptors shown here come from a human donor in good health (CMV status not recorded). Some clones in this sample may be carry-over from other donors' samples.

This clonotype was observed many times. CDR3: CATAGVLPGETQYF. In nucleotides, the CDR3 is TGTGCCACCGCCGGGGTCCTGCCCGGAGAGACCCAGTACTTC. The rearrangement uses TRBV11-3 and TRBJ2-5; TRBD2 is a possible D gene (5 bases). Trimming removed 10 bases from V and 4 bases from J, with 19 bases in between. The germline CDR1 and CDR2 sequences are SGHNT and YENEEA. The CDR3 runs to 14 residues.

This clonotype was found once. The J gene is TRBJ2-2, the V gene TRBV28, with D perhaps matching TRBD2 (6 bases). V gave up 5 bases and J gave up 3 bases, with 22 bases separating them. CDR3 length equals 18 residues. Germline-derived CDR1 and CDR2 are MDHEN and SYDVKM. CDR3 sequence reads: CASSLVLSSDRYTGELFF. The DNA of the CDR3 is TGTGCCAGCAGTCTGGTCCTCTCTAGCGATCGTTACACCGGGGAGCTGTTTTTT.

The table lists this clonotype with many counts. The rearrangement uses TRBV7-3 and TRBJ2-3; 13 bases are shared with TRBD2. Per germline, CDR1 SGHTA and CDR2 FQGTGA. Losses at the gene ends were 2 bases for V and 0 bases for J; bases not matched to a gene: 8. The CDR3 is made up of 19 amino acids. CDR3 loop: CASSLEGTSGDYSTDTQYF. DNA for the CDR3: TGTGCCAGCAGCTTAGAGGGGACTAGCGGGGACTATAGCACAGATACGCAGTATTTT.

CDR3 DNA: TGCAGTGCTTTAGATGAGAAGAGCTCCTACGAGCAGTACTTC. Its translation is CSALDEKSSYEQYF. The rearrangement links TRBV20-1 to TRBJ2-7, with unresolved D. The CDR3 sequence is 14 residues long. V lost 5 bases and J 0 bases, leaving 14 bases between the germline ends. Germline CDR1 DFQATT, CDR2 SNEGSKA (reference sequence).

The V gene is TRBV7-2, the J gene TRBJ2-1; D may be TRBD1 or TRBD2 (5 bases each). The end of the DNA is better explained by TRBJ2-7, so the J call may be wrong. CDR3 length: 14 amino acids. Germline assignment: CDR1 SGHTA and CDR2 FQGNSA. Here the CDR3 reads CASSHERGGNEQYF. Here the CDR3 DNA reads TGTGCCAGCAGCCACGAGAGGGGTGGGAATGAGCAGTACTTC.

This clonotype was found many times. The chain recombines TRBV12-3 or TRBV12-4 with TRBJ1-2; 11 positions agree with TRBD1. V was clipped by 5 bases and J by 7 bases; unmatched bases: 6. This CDR3 region has 14 residues. The CDR3, as DNA: TGTGCCAGCAGTCCTGGGACAGGGGGTTTTGGCTACACCTTC. It is translated as CASSPGTGGFGYTF.

This clonotype has a count of ten or more. The chain employs TRBV7-2 and TRBJ1-2; D is possibly TRBD1 (6 bases). Germline values: CDR1 SGHTA, CDR2 FQGNSA. Trimming shortened V by 6 bases and J by 4 bases, and 18 bases separated the two germline ends. This CDR3 is 15 amino acids long. This chain's CDR3 is CASRETGTSAYGYTF. CDR3 coding DNA: TGTGCCAGCAGAGAGACAGGAACGTCGGCCTATGGCTACACCTTC.

This clonotype was found a few times. V is TRBV3-1 and J is TRBJ2-2, with D unresolved. Germline CDR1 reads LGHDT; CDR2 reads YNNKEL (reference sequence). The CDR3 covers 17 residues. The V end lost 7 bases, the J end lost 4 bases, and 22 bases lay between the germline ends. The CDR3 here is CASTPPRLPGGTGELFF. For the CDR3, the DNA is TGTGCCAGCACCCCACCGAGACTGCCCGGTGGCACCGGGGAGCTGTTTTTT.

This clonotype showed up many times. This chain joins TRBV28 and TRBJ2-7; the D gene is possibly TRBD2 (5 bases). V was trimmed by 3 bases and J by 0 bases, leaving 12 bases between them. Looked up from germline, CDR1 is MDHEN and CDR2 is SYDVKM. There are 15 residues in the CDR3. DNA of the CDR3: TGTGCCAGCAGTTTCTTTCTAGGAGGCTCCTACGAGCAGTACTTC. Encoded protein: CASSFFLGGSYEQYF.

This clonotype showed up many times. V gene TRBV20-1 combines with J gene TRBJ2-7; the D gene is possibly TRBD1 (6 bases). This CDR3 comprises 15 residues. Per the germline V gene, CDR1 is DFQATT and CDR2 is SNEGSKA (reference sequence). Trimming left V 3 bases short and J 0 bases short, with 15 bases between. In DNA, the CDR3 is TGCAGTGCTAGTGACAGGACAGTTAACTCCTACGAGCAGTACTTC. Translating it yields CSASDRTVNSYEQYF.

This clonotype occurred many times. The rearrangement joins TRBV7-2 to TRBJ1-2; D is unclear. This CDR3 is built from 12 residues. The V gene's germline CDR1 is SGHTA and CDR2 FQGNSA. Between the trimmed V and J ends, which lost 5 bases and 2 bases, there was a span of 6 bases. CDR3 region: CASSQGNYGYTF. In DNA form, the CDR3 reads TGTGCCAGCAGCCAAGGGAACTATGGCTACACCTTC.

In its sample, this clonotype was seen many times. The V and J genes are TRBV28 and TRBJ1-6; D gene uncertain. CDR1 is MDHEN, CDR2 SYDVKM, per germline. Deletions cut 5 bases from V and 5 bases from J, with 22 bases between. The CDR3 has 18 amino acids. The CDR3 here is CASSLRTSRWDNNSPLHF. The CDR3 DNA reads as TGTGCCAGCAGTCTCAGGACGAGCCGCTGGGATAATAATTCACCCCTCCACTTT. Supplemented by reference TRBV28 and TRBJ1-6, the full variable domain reads DVKVTQSSRYLVKRTGEKVFLECVQDMDHENMFWYRQDPGLGLRLIYFSYDVKMKEKGDIPEGYSVSREKKERFSLILESASTNQTSMYLCASSLRTSRWDNNSPLHFGNGTRLTVT.

This clonotype was seen more than once but under ten times. The chain links TRBV14 to TRBJ1-2, with 7 bases matching TRBD1. Trimming cost V 1 base and J 4 bases; bases outside gene matches: 3. This CDR3 comprises 14 residues. From germline, CDR1 is SGHDN and CDR2 FVKESK. CDR3 DNA: TGTGCCAGCAGCCAAGTCGCAGGGGGCTATGGCTACACCTTC. Its protein is CASSQVAGGYGYTF.

The gene calls are TRBV29-1 and TRBJ2-5; D is undetermined. Per germline, CDR1 SQVTM and CDR2 ANQGSEA. Trimming pared 3 bases from V and 1 base from J, leaving 6 bases between. The CDR3 has 12 residues. CDR3 amino acids: CSVDRSQETQYF. The CDR3 DNA sequence: TGCAGCGTTGATAGGAGCCAAGAGACCCAGTACTTC.

This clonotype has a count of ten or more. The CDR3 spells CASSMRGTLPRTGANVLTF. The DNA of the CDR3 is TGTGCCAGTAGTATGAGGGGCACCCTTCCGCGAACTGGGGCCAACGTCCTGACTTTC. The rearrangement links TRBV19 to TRBJ2-6; D may match TRBD1 or TRBD2 (5 bases each). The CDR3 consists of 19 residues. Germline-derived CDR1 and CDR2 are LNHDA and SQIVND (reference sequence). V lost 3 bases and J lost 2, with 20 bases in between. The full variable domain, rest sourced from reference TRBV19 and TRBJ2-6, is DGGITQSPKYLFRKEGQNVTLSCEQNLNHDAMYWYRQDPGQGLRLIYYSQIVNDFQKGDIAEGYSVSREKKESFPLTVTSAQKNPTAFYLCASSMRGTLPRTGANVLTFGAGSRLTVL.

This clonotype came up many times. The chain couples TRBV7-8 to TRBJ2-1; possible D gene TRBD2, 6 bases. This CDR3 has 16 amino acids. From germline, CDR1 is SGHVS and CDR2 FQNEAQ. The ends were cut back, 2 bases at V and 5 bases at J, with 16 bases in the middle. CDR3 coding DNA: TGTGCCAGCAGCTTAATGGGGGGTAAAACCCACAATGAGCAGTTCTTC. Residues: CASSLMGGKTHNEQFF. Variable domain in full (rest from reference TRBV7-8 and TRBJ2-1): GAGVSQSPRYKVAKRGQDVALRCDPISGHVSLFWYQQALGQGPEFLTYFQNEAQLDKSGLPSDRFFAERPEGSVSTLKIQRTQQEDSAVYLCASSLMGGKTHNEQFFGPGTRLTVL.

Many counts were recorded for this clonotype. The V gene is TRBV2, the J gene TRBJ1-2; no firm D call. Trimming took 4 bases from V and 8 from J, leaving 14 bases between them. Germline CDR1 reads SNHLY; CDR2 reads FYNNEI. This CDR3 has 13 residues. Here the CDR3 reads CASSVDRVWGYTF. The CDR3, as DNA: TGTGCCAGCAGTGTCGACCGCGTTTGGGGCTACACCTTC.

This clonotype came up many times. V usage is TRBV4-3 and J usage is TRBJ1-2; 11 bases are shared with TRBD1. Germline CDR1 and CDR2: LGHNA and YSLEER. The CDR3 is 18 residues long. Trimming removed 0 bases from V and 7 bases from J; junction bases left unmatched: 13. CDR3 amino acids: CASSQDRTGGVRGRGYTF. In DNA form, the CDR3 reads TGCGCCAGCAGCCAAGATAGGACAGGGGGCGTAAGAGGTCGTGGCTACACCTTC.

This clonotype was found many times. The J gene is TRBJ2-5, the V gene TRBV7-2, with 11 bases lining up with TRBD2. The germline V gene encodes CDR1 SGHTA and CDR2 FQGNSA. The CDR3 sequence is 17 residues long. With 6 bases clipped from V and 1 base from J, the junction kept 10 bases outside the gene matches. The DNA of the CDR3 is TGTGCCAGCAGACGTGGCTCGGGACTAGCGGTCCAAGAGACCCAGTACTTC. Encoded protein: CASRRGSGLAVQETQYF. The variable domain in full, completed from reference TRBV7-2 and TRBJ2-5, reads GAGVSQSPSNKVTEKGKDVELRCDPISGHTALYWYRQSLGQGLEFLIYFQGNSAPDKSGLPSDRFSAERTGGSVSTLTIQRTQQEDSAVYLCASRRGSGLAVQETQYFGPGTRLLVL.

The table lists this clonotype with a count of one. The chain is built from TRBV27 and TRBJ1-5; D ambiguous. CDR1 and CDR2 (germline): MNHEY, SMNVEV (reference sequence). CDR3 length equals 13 residues. Trimming left V 0 bases short and J 6 bases short, with 6 bases between. In DNA form, the CDR3 reads TGTGCCAGCAGTTTATCAGGGAGTCAGCCCCAGCATTTT. This translates into CASSLSGSQPQHF.

This clonotype was recorded many times. The chain carries TRBV7-2 and TRBJ1-3; D is ambiguous. V gave up 4 bases and J gave up 0 bases, with 10 bases separating them. This CDR3 spans 15 amino acids. Per the germline V gene, CDR1 is SGHTA and CDR2 is FQGNSA. Here the CDR3 DNA reads TGTGCCAGCAGCTCGGGCCTTAGCTCTGGAAACACCATATATTTT. Protein sequence: CASSSGLSSGNTIYF.

This clonotype has at least ten counts. The chain combines TRBV7-2 with TRBJ1-3; no definite D call. The germline V gene has CDR1 SGHTA and CDR2 FQGNSA. The length of the CDR3 is 14 residues. V shed 0 bases and J shed 3 bases, with 6 bases lying between them. CDR3 sequence (DNA): TGTGCCAGCAGCTTAGCTTCCGTTGGAAACACCATATATTTT. Its protein is CASSLASVGNTIYF. The variable domain in full, with the rest retrieved from reference TRBV7-2 and TRBJ1-3, is GAGVSQSPSNKVTEKGKDVELRCDPISGHTALYWYRQSLGQGLEFLIYFQGNSAPDKSGLPSDRFSAERTGGSVSTLTIQRTQQEDSAVYLCASSLASVGNTIYFGEGSWLTVV.